The present T cell receptor (beta chain) was sequenced within a study of cytomegalovirus exposure and HLA in healthy donors. The PCR ran on 60 Vbeta and 13 Jbeta primers. Data came from immunoSEQ multiplex PCR; TCRdb stores just in-frame clones and leaves some out. Recorded for this sample: fewer than 40,000 clones. Germline CDR1 is SEHNR and CDR2 is FQNEAQ (reference sequence). Trimming took 5 bases from V and 3 from J, leaving 17 bases between them. This CDR3 has 15 residues. Unrecorded immune exposure was likely among donors, who were nominally healthy when sampled. The TCR originated in a woman aged 40 to 50 in good health and CMV-seropositive. The sequencing sample was made of PBMCs. This rearrangement joins TRBV7-9 to TRBJ2-7, with a possible D match to TRBD1 (6 bases). The chain's CDR3 is CASSGGRDTLYEQYF. The CDR3, as DNA: TGTGCCAGCAGCGGAGGCCGGGACACCCTCTACGAGCAGTACTTC. The full variable domain, rest sourced from reference TRBV7-9 and TRBJ2-7, is DTGVSQNPRHKITKRGQNVTFRCDPISEHNRLYWYRQTLGQGPEFLTYFQNEAQLEKSRLLSDRFSAERPKGSFSTLEIQRTEQGDSAMYLCASSGGRDTLYEQYFGPGTRLTVT.